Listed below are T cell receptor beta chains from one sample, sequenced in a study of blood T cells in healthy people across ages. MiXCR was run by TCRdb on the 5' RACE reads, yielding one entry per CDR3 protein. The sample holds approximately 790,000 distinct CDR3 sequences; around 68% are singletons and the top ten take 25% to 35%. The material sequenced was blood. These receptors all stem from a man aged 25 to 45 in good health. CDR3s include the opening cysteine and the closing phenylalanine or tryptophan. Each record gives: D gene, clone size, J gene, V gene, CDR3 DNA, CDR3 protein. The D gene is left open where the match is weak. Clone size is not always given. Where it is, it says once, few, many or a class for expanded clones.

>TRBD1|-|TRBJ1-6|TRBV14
TGTGCCAGCAGCCAACCGGGACAGGGACCACCCCTCCACTTT
CASSQPGQGPPLHF
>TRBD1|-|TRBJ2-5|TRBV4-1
TGCGCCAGCAGCACGCCGGGACAGGGGGGAGAGACCCAGTACTTC
CASSTPGQGGETQYF
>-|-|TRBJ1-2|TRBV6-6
TGTGCCAGCACCCCCTCTAACTATGGCTACACCTTC
CASTPSNYGYTF
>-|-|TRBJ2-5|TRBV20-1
TGCAGTGCTAAAATGGGGCAGGCCAGCCAAGAGACCCAGTACTTC
CSAKMGQASQETQYF
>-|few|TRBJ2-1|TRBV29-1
TGCAGCGTTGAAGTAAGGTATGAGCAGTTCTTC
CSVEVRYEQFF
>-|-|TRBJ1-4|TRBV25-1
TGTGCCAGCAGCAAGGGGCCTAATGAAAAACTGTTTTTT
CASSKGPNEKLFF
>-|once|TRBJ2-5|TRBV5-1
TGCGCCAGCAGCTGGAGGACAGAGCAAGAGACCCAGTACTTC
CASSWRTEQETQYF
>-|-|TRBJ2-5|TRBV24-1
TGTGCCACCAGTGAGGTGCGGGGTCGATACCAAGAGACCCAGTACTTC
CATSEVRGRYQETQYF
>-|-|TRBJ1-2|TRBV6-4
TGTGCCAGCAGGGAAAATTGGGTAGCTGGCTACACCTTC
CASRENWVAGYTF
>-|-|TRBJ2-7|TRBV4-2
TGTGCCAGCAGCCAAGAGTCACCCGGAGGGACGCTCAACTACGAGCAGTACTTC
CASSQESPGGTLNYEQYF
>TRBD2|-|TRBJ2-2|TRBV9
TGTGCCAGCAGCGTAGGTCCGGGGGGGAACACCGGGGAGCTGTTTTTT
CASSVGPGGNTGELFF
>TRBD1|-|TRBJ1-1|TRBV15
TGTGCCACCAGCAGAGGACAGGGCGGCACTGAAGCTTTCTTT
CATSRGQGGTEAFF
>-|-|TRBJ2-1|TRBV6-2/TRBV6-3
TGTGCCAGCAGTTACTTAAGGGGCAGCTCCTACAATGAGCAGTTCTTC
CASSYLRGSSYNEQFF
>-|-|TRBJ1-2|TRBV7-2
TGTGCCAGCAGCGCAGGGACGTATAACTATGGCTACACCTTC
CASSAGTYNYGYTF
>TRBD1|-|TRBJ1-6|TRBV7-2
TGTGCCAGCAGAGTAACGGCAGGGGGCTCACCCCTCCACTTT
CASRVTAGGSPLHF
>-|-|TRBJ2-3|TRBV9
TGTGCCAGCAGTAGGGAAGCCCCCACAGATACGCAGTATTTT
CASSREAPTDTQYF